Listed here are 31 T cell receptor beta chains from one sample, sequenced in a study of cytomegalovirus exposure and HLA in healthy donors (dated by TCRdb to the late 2010s). Library construction relied on the immunoSEQ multiplex PCR assay. For the multiplex PCR, a mixture combining 60 forward primers for TCR Vbeta segments and 13 reverse primers for TCR Jbeta segments was used. Drawn from immuneACCESS, this table holds only the in-frame rearrangements with V and J called that TCRdb kept. Clones are partly lost; checked studies trace under half to an unresolved V gene and leave the rest unexplained. Within this sample are roughly 150,000 clones, with 82% of them counted one time only. Clones ranked in the top ten supply about 5.6% of the sample. The specimen was PBMCs. Receptor source: a man between 25 and 39 years old in good health and CMV-seropositive.

V gene TRBV6-1 combines with J gene TRBJ2-1; the match to TRBD2 covers 8 bases. V dropped 8 bases and J dropped 3; count of bases not matched to a gene: 6. Germline V gene data show CDR1 as MNHNS and CDR2 as SASEGT. The CDR3 runs to 14 residues. CDR3 DNA: TGTGCCAGCGGTCTACTAGCGGACTACAATGAGCAGTTCTTC. Translated: CASGLLADYNEQFF.

CDR3 coding DNA: TGTGCCAGCAGCCTAACAGAGCCCTACAATGAGCAGTTCTTC. Translating it yields CASSLTEPYNEQFF. The genes are TRBV7-9 and TRBJ2-1, with D unclear. V lost 5 bases, J lost 2 bases, and 10 bases lay in between. Germline CDR1 reads SEHNR; CDR2 reads FQNEAQ (reference sequence). The CDR3 loop spans 14 amino acids.

This chain joins TRBV18 and TRBJ1-1, with 8 bases fitting TRBD1. Per the germline V gene, CDR1 is KGHSH and CDR2 is LQKENI. V lost 6 bases and J lost 1; bases outside the gene matches: 1. The CDR3 sequence is 13 residues long. For the CDR3, the DNA is TGTGCCAGCTCGGACAGGGCGAACACTGAAGCTTTCTTT. This sequence encodes CASSDRANTEAFF.

There are a few counts of this clone. CDR3 DNA sequence: TGTGCCAGCAGCTTCATTCCGGGACAGGGTACAGATACGCAGTATTTT. Protein product: CASSFIPGQGTDTQYF. V usage is TRBV7-9 and J usage is TRBJ2-3; 9 positions agree with TRBD1. The CDR3 is 16 residues long. The V segment lost 3 bases and the J segment 3 bases; nucleotides outside the gene matches: 7. Germline assignment: CDR1 SEHNR and CDR2 FQNEAQ (reference sequence).

The chain employs TRBV14 and TRBJ2-1, with D perhaps TRBD1 (5 bases). Per the germline V gene, CDR1 is SGHDN and CDR2 is FVKESK. Trimming removed 1 base from V and 2 bases from J, with 12 bases in between. The CDR3 sequence is 16 residues long. The CDR3 coding sequence is TGTGCCAGCAGCCAAGTGGCAGGGATGCCCTACAATGAGCAGTTCTTC. Its translation is CASSQVAGMPYNEQFF.

The chain employs TRBV28 and TRBJ2-2; TRBD1 is a possible D gene (6 bases). Germline assignment: CDR1 MDHEN and CDR2 SYDVKM. The ends were cut back, 6 bases at V and 4 bases at J, with 15 bases in the middle. The CDR3 has 15 residues. The CDR3: CASSRLQGGTGELFF. The DNA for the CDR3 is TGTGCCAGCAGCAGGTTACAGGGTGGCACCGGGGAGCTGTTTTTT.

The chain links TRBV2 to TRBJ2-1, with 11 positions matching TRBD2. The CDR3 runs 14 residues. V lost 8 bases and J lost 3; bases outside the gene matches: 3. Per germline, CDR1 SNHLY and CDR2 FYNNEI. The CDR3 bases are TGTGCCAGCGGCGGGACTAGCGGCTACAATGAGCAGTTCTTC. This encodes CASGGTSGYNEQFF. Supplemented by reference TRBV2 and TRBJ2-1, the full variable domain reads EPEVTQTPSHQVTQMGQEVILRCVPISNHLYFYWYRQILGQKVEFLVSFYNNEISEKSEIFDDQFSVERPDGSNFTLKIRSTKLEDSAMYFCASGGTSGYNEQFFGPGTRLTVL.

The V gene is TRBV5-1, the J gene TRBJ1-1; D remains ambiguous. V was shortened by 3 bases and J by 3 bases, with 24 bases between the two germline ends. The length of the CDR3 is 18 residues. CDR1 and CDR2 from the germline V gene are SGHRS and YFSETQ. CDR3 sequence reads: CASSYLGGQRGGDTEAFF. The CDR3, as DNA: TGCGCCAGCAGCTATCTGGGAGGCCAGCGCGGCGGGGACACTGAAGCTTTCTTT.

This clone showed up just a few times. The chain recombines TRBV7-2 with TRBJ2-3, with 7 positions matching TRBD2. Germline CDR1 SGHTA, CDR2 FQGNSA. The J segment lost 6 bases and the V segment lost 5 bases, leaving 11 bases of the junction unmatched. This CDR3 contains 15 residues. CDR3 protein: CASSRRDYDGDTQYF. The CDR3 coding sequence is TGTGCCAGCAGCCGCCGGGACTACGATGGGGATACGCAGTATTTT.

The rearrangement links TRBV5-6 to TRBJ1-2; 8 nucleotides align to TRBD1. The CDR3 has 14 amino acids. V gave up 4 bases and J gave up 7 bases; unmatched junction bases: 9. Germline V CDR1 and CDR2: SGHDT, YYEEEE. Written as DNA, the CDR3 is TGTGCCAGCAGCGAACAAACAGGGGGATCTGGCTACACCTTC. Translation: CASSEQTGGSGYTF. Full variable domain (missing parts from reference TRBV5-6 and TRBJ1-2): DAGVTQSPTHLIKTRGQQVTLRCSPKSGHDTVSWYQQALGQGPQFIFQYYEEEERQRGNFPDRFSGHQFPNYSSELNVNALLLGDSALYLCASSEQTGGSGYTFGSGTRLTVV.

J is TRBJ2-1 and V is TRBV7-9; unclear D gene. The CDR3 runs 11 residues. Trimming removed 2 bases from V and 9 bases from J, with 5 bases in between. Germline CDR1 is SEHNR and CDR2 is FQNEAQ (reference sequence). The CDR3, as DNA: TGTGCCAGCAGCTTATCGGGTGAGCAGTTCTTC. Amino acids: CASSLSGEQFF.

The V gene is TRBV6-1, the J gene TRBJ1-4, with a possible D match to TRBD1 (6 bases). The CDR3 is 15 residues long. Trimming pared 5 bases from V and 3 bases from J, leaving 13 bases between. Germline-derived CDR1 and CDR2 are MNHNS and SASEGT. CDR3 region: CASSRQQGSNEKLFF. CDR3 nucleotide sequence: TGTGCCAGCAGTAGGCAACAGGGATCTAATGAAAAACTGTTTTTT.

The CDR3 spells CASSFDRNSGYTF. CDR3 coding DNA: TGTGCCAGCAGCTTCGACAGGAACAGTGGCTACACCTTC. This chain joins TRBV7-9 and TRBJ1-2; D may be TRBD1 (6 bases). V was cut by 3 bases and J by 7 bases, with 12 bases left in between. This CDR3 has 13 amino acids. Germline assignment: CDR1 SEHNR and CDR2 FQNEAQ (reference sequence).

The rearrangement joins TRBV29-1 to TRBJ1-5; D gene uncertain. The CDR3 length is 13 residues. V was cut by 8 bases and J by 0 bases, with 11 bases left in between. Germline assignment: CDR1 SQVTM and CDR2 ANQGSEA. In DNA form, the CDR3 reads TGCAGCTTAAGACATTATAGCAATCAGCCCCAGCATTTT. This encodes CSLRHYSNQPQHF.

The J gene is TRBJ2-7, the V gene TRBV5-6, with a tentative D call TRBD1 (6 bases). CDR1 and CDR2 (germline): SGHDT, YYEEEE. With 0 bases removed from V and 6 bases from J, the gap between germline ends came to 13 bases. The CDR3 loop spans 14 amino acids. The CDR3 loop reads CASSLDETGIEQYF. The CDR3, as DNA: TGTGCCAGCAGCTTGGACGAGACAGGCATCGAGCAGTACTTC.

This rearrangement joins TRBV5-5 to TRBJ1-3, with D maybe TRBD1 (5 bases). This CDR3 spans 13 amino acids. Germline assignment: CDR1 SGHKS and CDR2 YYEKEE (reference sequence). V dropped 2 bases and J dropped 4 bases, with 7 bases sitting between them. The chain's CDR3 is CASSFDSGNTIYF. The CDR3 bases are TGTGCCAGCAGCTTCGACAGCGGAAACACCATATATTTT.

The V and J genes are TRBV30 and TRBJ1-6, with a weak D call TRBD1 (5 bases). CDR3 size: 17 residues. V gave up 5 bases and J gave up 0 bases, with 17 bases separating them. Germline loops: CDR1 GTSNPN, CDR2 SVGIG (reference sequence). The DNA for the CDR3 is TGTGCCTGGGTCAGTCAGGGCGGAAGCTCCTATAATTCACCCCTCCACTTT. This translates into CAWVSQGGSSYNSPLHF. The full variable domain, completed using reference TRBV30 and TRBJ1-6, is SQTIHQWPATLVQPVGSPLSLECTVEGTSNPNLYWYRQAAGRGLQLLFYSVGIGQISSEVPQNLSASRPQDRQFILSSKKLLLSDSGFYLCAWVSQGGSSYNSPLHFGNGTRLTVT.

V usage is TRBV18 and J usage is TRBJ2-7; tentative D call: TRBD1 (6 bases). Trimming removed 3 bases from V and 0 bases from J, with 12 bases in between. CDR3 length: 15 amino acids. CDR1 and CDR2 from the germline V gene are KGHSH and LQKENI. CDR3 residues: CASSPDWTVSYEQYF. The CDR3 DNA reads as TGTGCCAGCTCACCCGACTGGACAGTCTCCTACGAGCAGTACTTC.

The chain recombines TRBV27 with TRBJ2-2; the match to TRBD1 covers 7 bases. V lost 3 bases to trimming and J lost 4 bases; unmatched junction nucleotides: 5. The CDR3 is 15 residues long. Per germline, CDR1 MNHEY and CDR2 SMNVEV (reference sequence). CDR3 region: CASSFQGVGTGELFF. The CDR3, as DNA: TGTGCCAGCAGTTTCCAGGGGGTCGGCACCGGGGAGCTGTTTTTT.

This chain uses TRBV10-2 with TRBJ2-7; 9 bases are shared with TRBD1. The CDR3 runs to 15 residues. The V and J ends lost 8 bases and 3 bases, in that order; junction bases with no gene match: 11. Per germline, CDR1 WSHSY and CDR2 SAAADI. The DNA for the CDR3 is TGCGCCAGCGAAGCTCCGGGACAGGGAAACTACGAGCAGTACTTC. It encodes CASEAPGQGNYEQYF.

The chain carries TRBV27 and TRBJ2-3, with 9 bases aligning to TRBD2. The CDR3 loop spans 14 amino acids. CDR1 and CDR2 from the germline V gene are MNHEY and SMNVEV (reference sequence). J gave up 5 bases and V 8 bases, and 8 bases lay outside the gene matches. DNA of the CDR3: TGTGCCAGCGGCGAAGCGGGGGGAAAAGATACGCAGTATTTT. This encodes CASGEAGGKDTQYF.

The chain combines TRBV6-5 with TRBJ2-5, with 9 bases matching TRBD2. CDR3 length: 13 amino acids. The germline gives CDR1 MNHEY, CDR2 SVGAGI. V lost 10 bases to trimming and J lost 4 bases; unmatched junction nucleotides: 7. The DNA of the CDR3 is TGTGCCACCGGCGGGGGGGCCCGAGAGACCCAGTACTTC. This sequence encodes CATGGGARETQYF.

This chain uses TRBV4-3 with TRBJ1-1; D is unresolved. V was clipped by 0 bases and J by 8 bases, with 16 bases between them. The CDR3 loop spans 15 amino acids. Germline V lookup: CDR1 LGHNA, CDR2 YSLEER. In nucleotides, the CDR3 is TGCGCCAGCAGCCAAGATCGGGGAGGACTTCGGGAAGCTTTCTTT. It specifies CASSQDRGGLREAFF.

This clone was seen a handful of times. This same CDR3 is encoded by further DNA sequences in the sample. The rearrangement links TRBV7-8 to TRBJ2-1; 9 bases map to TRBD2. Looked up from germline, CDR1 is SGHVS and CDR2 is FQNEAQ. V shed 6 bases and J 7 bases; nucleotides not matched to a gene: 10. The CDR3 totals 15 residues. In DNA form, the CDR3 reads TGTGCCAGCAGAAGGGGGCGGGGGGGCGATAATGAGCAGTTCTTC. This gives the protein CASRRGRGGDNEQFF.

This chain joins TRBV6-6 and TRBJ2-2; 9 positions agree with TRBD1. Per germline, CDR1 MNHNY and CDR2 SVGAGI (reference sequence). J gave up 6 bases and V 6 bases, and 8 bases lay outside the gene matches. The length of the CDR3 is 15 residues. The CDR3 coding sequence is TGTGCCAGCAGCGAACAGGGGGCGCTCCCCGGGGAGCTGTTTTTT. This translates into CASSEQGALPGELFF.

The chain recombines TRBV28 with TRBJ2-7; TRBD2 matches 8 bases. The CDR3 spans 15 residues. Germline V gives CDR1 MDHEN, CDR2 SYDVKM. V was pared by 6 bases and J by 3 bases, with 10 bases of the junction left unmatched. The DNA of the CDR3 is TGTGCCAGCAGACCCCCGGGACTAGGCCTCTACGAGCAGTACTTC. Translating it yields CASRPPGLGLYEQYF.

This clone was detected once. The rearrangement links TRBV28 to TRBJ2-5; a possible D gene is TRBD2 (6 bases). The CDR3 consists of 16 residues. The germline V gene encodes CDR1 MDHEN and CDR2 SYDVKM. The V end was cut by 5 bases, the J end by 4 bases, with 20 bases between. DNA of the CDR3: TGTGCCAGCAGTCCGACGACCGGGACTCTCATAGAGACCCAGTACTTC. This sequence encodes CASSPTTGTLIETQYF.

The rearrangement joins TRBV18 to TRBJ1-1; possibly TRBD1 for D (5 bases). Trimming took off 5 bases at V and 2 bases at J, with 9 bases between the two ends. The CDR3 has 13 residues. CDR1 is KGHSH and CDR2 is LQKENI in the germline V gene. CDR3 residues: CASSSGLNTEAFF. CDR3 coding DNA: TGTGCCAGCTCATCGGGACTCAACACTGAAGCTTTCTTT. Based on the CDR3 plus reference TRBV18 and TRBJ1-1, the full variable domain is NAGVMQNPRHLVRRRGQEARLRCSPMKGHSHVYWYRQLPEEGLKFMVYLQKENIIDESGMPKERFSAEFPKEGPSILRIQQVVRGDSAAYFCASSSGLNTEAFFGQGTRLTVV.

The V call is TRBV5-4, the J call TRBJ1-3; D may be TRBD1 (6 bases). Germline V gene data show CDR1 as SGHNT and CDR2 as YYREEE (reference sequence). The CDR3 is 16 amino acids. Trimming left V 0 bases short and J 4 bases short, with 14 bases between. The CDR3 reads CASSLDGGLSGNTIYF. The CDR3 DNA reads as TGTGCCAGCAGCTTGGACGGGGGGCTATCGGGAAACACCATATATTTT.

The chain has TRBV7-2 and TRBJ1-2; D may be TRBD1 (5 bases). The CDR3 is 14 amino acids. The V gene's germline CDR1 is SGHTA and CDR2 FQGNSA. Deletions cut 4 bases from V and 4 bases from J, with 13 bases between. The CDR3: CASSWGGISYGYTF. DNA for the CDR3: TGTGCCAGCAGCTGGGGCGGGATCTCCTATGGCTACACCTTC.

The V gene is TRBV5-1, the J gene TRBJ2-2; TRBD1 matches at 9 bases. The CDR3 is 16 amino acids. The trim removed 4 bases at V and 0 bases at J, leaving 4 bases unmatched. Germline CDR1 is SGHRS and CDR2 is YFSETQ. The CDR3 DNA reads TGCGCCAGCAGCCTATGGACAGGGGCGAACACCGGGGAGCTGTTTTTT. Residues: CASSLWTGANTGELFF.